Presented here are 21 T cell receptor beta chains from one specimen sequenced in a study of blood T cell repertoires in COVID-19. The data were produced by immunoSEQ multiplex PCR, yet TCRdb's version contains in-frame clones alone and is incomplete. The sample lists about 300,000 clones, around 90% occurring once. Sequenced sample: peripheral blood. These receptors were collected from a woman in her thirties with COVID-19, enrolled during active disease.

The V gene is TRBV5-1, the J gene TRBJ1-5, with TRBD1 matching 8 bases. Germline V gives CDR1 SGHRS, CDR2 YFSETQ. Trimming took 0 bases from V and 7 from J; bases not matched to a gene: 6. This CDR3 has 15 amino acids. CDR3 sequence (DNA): TGCGCCAGCAGCTTGGATGGGACAGGAGAACAGCCCCAGCATTTT. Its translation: CASSLDGTGEQPQHF.

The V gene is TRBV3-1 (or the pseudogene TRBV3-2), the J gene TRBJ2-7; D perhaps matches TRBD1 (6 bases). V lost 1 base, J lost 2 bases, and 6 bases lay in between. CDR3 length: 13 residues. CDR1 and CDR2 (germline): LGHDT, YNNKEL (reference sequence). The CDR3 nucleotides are TGTGCCAGCAGCCAAGGGGGGCCCTACGAGCAGTACTTC. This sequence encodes CASSQGGPYEQYF.

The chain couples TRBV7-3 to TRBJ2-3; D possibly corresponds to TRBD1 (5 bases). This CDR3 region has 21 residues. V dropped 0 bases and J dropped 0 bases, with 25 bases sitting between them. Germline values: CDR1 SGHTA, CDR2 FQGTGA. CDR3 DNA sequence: TGTGCCAGCAGCTTAACGCAAGAAGCCAGGGCCCCCCACCATAGCACAGATACGCAGTATTTT. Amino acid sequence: CASSLTQEARAPHHSTDTQYF. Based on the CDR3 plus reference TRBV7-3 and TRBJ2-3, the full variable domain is GAGVSQTPSNKVTEKGKYVELRCDPISGHTALYWYRQSLGQGPEFLIYFQGTGAADDSGLPNDRFFAVRPEGSVSTLKIQRTERGDSAVYLCASSLTQEARAPHHSTDTQYFGPGTRLTVL.

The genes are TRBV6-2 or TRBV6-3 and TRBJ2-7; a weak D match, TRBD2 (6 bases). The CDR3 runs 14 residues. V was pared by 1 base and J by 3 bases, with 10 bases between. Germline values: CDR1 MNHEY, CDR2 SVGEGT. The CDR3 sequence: CASSYWDSLYEQYF. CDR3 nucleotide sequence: TGTGCCAGCAGTTACTGGGACTCCCTCTACGAGCAGTACTTC.

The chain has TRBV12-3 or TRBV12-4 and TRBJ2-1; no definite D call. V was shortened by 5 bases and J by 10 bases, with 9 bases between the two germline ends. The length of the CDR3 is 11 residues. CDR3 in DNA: TGTGCCAGCAGTCCAAACGAGGAGCAGTTCTTC. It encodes CASSPNEEQFF.

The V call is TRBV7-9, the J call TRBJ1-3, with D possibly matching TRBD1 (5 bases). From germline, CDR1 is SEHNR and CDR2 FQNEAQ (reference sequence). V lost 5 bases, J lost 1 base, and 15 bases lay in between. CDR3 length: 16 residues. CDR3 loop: CASSPTDTYSGNTIYF. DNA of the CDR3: TGTGCCAGCAGCCCTACGGACACTTATTCTGGAAACACCATATATTTT.

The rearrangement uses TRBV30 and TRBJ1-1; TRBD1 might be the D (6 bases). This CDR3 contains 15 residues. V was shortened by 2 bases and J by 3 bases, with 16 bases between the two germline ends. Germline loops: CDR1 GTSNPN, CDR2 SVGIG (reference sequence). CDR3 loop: CAWSPGPRGDTEAFF. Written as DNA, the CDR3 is TGTGCCTGGAGTCCGGGACCCAGGGGTGACACTGAAGCTTTCTTT. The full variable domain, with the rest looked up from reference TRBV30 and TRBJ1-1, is SQTIHQWPATLVQPVGSPLSLECTVEGTSNPNLYWYRQAAGRGLQLLFYSVGIGQISSEVPQNLSASRPQDRQFILSSKKLLLSDSGFYLCAWSPGPRGDTEAFFGQGTRLTVV.

The CDR3 DNA reads TGTGCCAGTAGTATGGGCAGGGGGAATGAGCAGTTCTTC. This encodes CASSMGRGNEQFF. The J gene is TRBJ2-1, the V gene TRBV19, with TRBD1 identical over 7 bases. The CDR3 runs 13 residues. V dropped 3 bases and J dropped 7; count of bases not matched to a gene: 3. Germline CDR1 LNHDA, CDR2 SQIVND (reference sequence).

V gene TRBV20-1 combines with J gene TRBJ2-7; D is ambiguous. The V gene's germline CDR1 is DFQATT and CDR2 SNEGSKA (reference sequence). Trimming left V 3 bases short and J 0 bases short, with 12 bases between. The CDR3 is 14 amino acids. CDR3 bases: TGCAGTGCTAGTATGTCTAAAAGCTCCTACGAGCAGTACTTC. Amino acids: CSASMSKSSYEQYF.

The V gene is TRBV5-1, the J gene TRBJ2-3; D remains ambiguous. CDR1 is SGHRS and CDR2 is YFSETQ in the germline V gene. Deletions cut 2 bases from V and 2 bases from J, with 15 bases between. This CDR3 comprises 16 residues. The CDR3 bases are TGCGCCAGCAGCTTCGGCGGAGTGTATTACACAGATACGCAGTATTTT. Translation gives CASSFGGVYYTDTQYF.

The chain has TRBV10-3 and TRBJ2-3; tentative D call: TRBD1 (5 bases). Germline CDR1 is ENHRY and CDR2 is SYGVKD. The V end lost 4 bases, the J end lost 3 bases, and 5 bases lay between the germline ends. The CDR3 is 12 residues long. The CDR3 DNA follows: TGTGCCATCAGTGGACAGACAGATACGCAGTATTTT. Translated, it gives CAISGQTDTQYF.

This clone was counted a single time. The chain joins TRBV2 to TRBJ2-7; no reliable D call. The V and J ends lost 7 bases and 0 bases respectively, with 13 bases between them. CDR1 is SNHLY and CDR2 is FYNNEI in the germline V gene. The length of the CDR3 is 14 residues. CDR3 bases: TGTGCCAGCACCGAACGCGCTTTCTCCTACGAGCAGTACTTC. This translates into CASTERAFSYEQYF.

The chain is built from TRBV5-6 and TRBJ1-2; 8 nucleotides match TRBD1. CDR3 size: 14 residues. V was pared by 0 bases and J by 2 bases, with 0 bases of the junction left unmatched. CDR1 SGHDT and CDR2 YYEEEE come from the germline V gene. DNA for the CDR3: TGTGCCAGCAGCTTGGACAGGGGGAACTATGGCTACACCTTC. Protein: CASSLDRGNYGYTF.

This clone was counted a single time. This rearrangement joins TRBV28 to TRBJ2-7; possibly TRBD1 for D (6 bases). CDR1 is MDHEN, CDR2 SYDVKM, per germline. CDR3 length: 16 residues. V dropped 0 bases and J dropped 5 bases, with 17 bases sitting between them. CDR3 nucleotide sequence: TGTGCCAGCAGTTTATGGGAGACAGGATCGAACCACGAGCAGTACTTC. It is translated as CASSLWETGSNHEQYF.

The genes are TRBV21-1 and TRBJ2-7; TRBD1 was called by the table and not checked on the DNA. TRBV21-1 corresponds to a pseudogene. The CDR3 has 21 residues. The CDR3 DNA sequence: TGTGCCAGCAGCAAACCGAATCCGGGACAGGGGAAGGGGGACGACTATAGCGAGCAGTACTTC. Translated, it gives CASSKPNPGQGKGDDYSEQYF.

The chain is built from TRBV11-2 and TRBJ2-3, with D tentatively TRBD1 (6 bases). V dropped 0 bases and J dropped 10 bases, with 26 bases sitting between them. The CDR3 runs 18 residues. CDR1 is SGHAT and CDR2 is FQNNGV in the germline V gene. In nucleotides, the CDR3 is TGTGCCAGCAGCTTAGATGCCCCTGGACAGACATACAGATTCGCGCAGTATTTT. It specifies CASSLDAPGQTYRFAQYF.

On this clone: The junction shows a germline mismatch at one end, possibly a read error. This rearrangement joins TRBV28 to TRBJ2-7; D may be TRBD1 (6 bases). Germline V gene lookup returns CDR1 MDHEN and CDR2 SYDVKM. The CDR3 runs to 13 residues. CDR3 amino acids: CASSTSTGFQRRF. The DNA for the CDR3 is TGTGCCAGCAGCACATCGACAGGCTTCCAGAGGCGCTTC.

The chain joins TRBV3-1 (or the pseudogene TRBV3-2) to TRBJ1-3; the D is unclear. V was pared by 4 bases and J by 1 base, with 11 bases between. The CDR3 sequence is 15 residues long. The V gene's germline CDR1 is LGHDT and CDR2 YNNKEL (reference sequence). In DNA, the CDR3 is TGTGCCAGCAGCCCTAAGTTCGGGTCTGGAAACACCATATATTTT. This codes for CASSPKFGSGNTIYF.

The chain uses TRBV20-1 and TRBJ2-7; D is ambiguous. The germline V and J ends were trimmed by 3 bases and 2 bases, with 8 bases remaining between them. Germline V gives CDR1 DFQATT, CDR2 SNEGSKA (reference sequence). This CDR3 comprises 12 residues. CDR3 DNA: TGCAGTGCTAGTTCCGTTACCTACGAGCAGTACTTC. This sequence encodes CSASSVTYEQYF.

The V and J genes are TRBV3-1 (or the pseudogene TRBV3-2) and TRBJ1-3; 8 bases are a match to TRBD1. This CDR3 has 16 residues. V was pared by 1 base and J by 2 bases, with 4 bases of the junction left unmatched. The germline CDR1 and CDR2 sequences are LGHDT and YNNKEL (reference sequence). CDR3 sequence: CASSQARQGTGNTIYF. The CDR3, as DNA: TGTGCCAGCAGCCAAGCCCGACAGGGGACTGGAAACACCATATATTTT.

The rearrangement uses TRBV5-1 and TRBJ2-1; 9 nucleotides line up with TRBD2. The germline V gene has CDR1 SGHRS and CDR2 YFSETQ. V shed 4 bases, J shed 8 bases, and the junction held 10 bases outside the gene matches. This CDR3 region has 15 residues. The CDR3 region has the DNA TGCGCCAGCAGCCCAACCGGGACTAGCTATGATGAGCAGTTCTTC. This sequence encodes CASSPTGTSYDEQFF.